Each of the 20 T cell receptor beta chains below was sequenced from the same sample in a study of T cells in Graves' hyperthyroidism and ophthalmopathy. Researchers took RNA transcripts and amplified the TCR beta CDR3 regions from them. HTBI primers were employed in a first-round RT-PCR of the TCR CDR3. TCRdb re-called the multiplex PCR reads through MiXCR, storing one row per CDR3 protein. The data contain about 290,000 distinct CDR3 sequences, about 19% of them singletons. The sample comprised blood. Receptors originate from a middle-aged man with Graves' ophthalmopathy.

This clonotype has only a few counts. The chain links TRBV11-2 to TRBJ2-2; 11 bases match TRBD2. Losses at the gene ends were 5 bases for V and 0 bases for J; bases not matched to a gene: 8. Germline values: CDR1 SGHAT, CDR2 FQNNGV. The CDR3 covers 18 residues. This CDR3 reads CASSRGGLAEANTGELFF. The CDR3 DNA is TGTGCCAGCAGCCGTGGGGGACTAGCGGAAGCGAACACCGGGGAGCTGTTTTTT.

This clonotype was seen ten or more times. The chain recombines TRBV6-1 with TRBJ2-5; the match to TRBD2 covers 10 bases. The V segment lost 4 bases and the J segment 4 bases; nucleotides outside the gene matches: 3. Germline CDR1 and CDR2: MNHNS and SASEGT. CDR3 length: 14 residues. DNA for the CDR3: TGTGCCAGCAGTGTAGCGGGAGGAGCAGAGACCCAGTACTTC. It yields the protein CASSVAGGAETQYF.

In its sample, this clonotype was seen many times. The chain uses TRBV11-2 and TRBJ1-5; a possible D gene is TRBD1 (5 bases). Germline loops: CDR1 SGHAT, CDR2 FQNNGV. The CDR3 sequence is 14 residues long. Trimming left V 5 bases short and J 1 base short, with 9 bases between. The CDR3 region is CASSIRDSNQPQHF. Here the CDR3 DNA reads TGTGCCAGCAGCATCCGGGACAGCAATCAGCCCCAGCATTTT.

This clonotype showed up just a few times. V is TRBV28 and J is TRBJ2-3; D may be TRBD2 (6 bases). CDR3 length equals 15 residues. Trimming left V 2 bases short and J 3 bases short, with 12 bases between. Per the germline V gene, CDR1 is MDHEN and CDR2 is SYDVKM. CDR3 region: CASSLGWRDTDTQYF. CDR3 nucleotide sequence: TGTGCCAGCAGTTTAGGTTGGCGGGATACAGATACGCAGTATTTT.

CDR3 sequence: CATSDSPRAGVSYEQYF. The CDR3 region has the DNA TGTGCCACCAGTGATTCCCCCAGAGCGGGAGTTTCCTACGAGCAGTACTTC. J is TRBJ2-7 and V is TRBV24-1, with 8 bases fitting TRBD2. Trimming cost V 2 bases and J 1 base; bases outside gene matches: 9. CDR3 size: 17 residues. The germline gives CDR1 KGHDR, CDR2 SFDVKD.

This clonotype was observed at least ten times. The rearrangement uses TRBV11-2 and TRBJ2-7, with TRBD1 matching 9 bases. This CDR3 region has 16 residues. V was clipped by 2 bases and J by 5 bases; unmatched bases: 10. Germline V gene lookup returns CDR1 SGHAT and CDR2 FQNNGV. The CDR3 spells CASSLRLQGAVDEQYF. The CDR3 nucleotides read TGTGCCAGCAGCTTAAGGCTACAGGGGGCGGTCGACGAGCAGTACTTC.

This clonotype was seen more than once but under ten times. Here the CDR3 DNA reads TGTGCCAGCAGCAAACAGGGGATCCCTAGCAATCAGCCCCAGCATTTT. This codes for CASSKQGIPSNQPQHF. The chain has TRBV6-1 and TRBJ1-5, with 7 bases that match TRBD1. This CDR3 has 16 residues. The V and J ends lost 6 bases and 0 bases, in that order; junction bases with no gene match: 8. Germline V gives CDR1 MNHNS, CDR2 SASEGT.

Note on this clonotype: One base away lies a much larger clone, so this may be a sequencing read error. V usage is TRBV27 and J usage is TRBJ1-1; 7 nucleotides agree with TRBD1. The germline gives CDR1 MNHEY, CDR2 SMNVEV (reference sequence). V was clipped by 0 bases and J by 4 bases; unmatched bases: 5. The CDR3 is made up of 15 amino acids. The chain's CDR3 is CASSLSTGYSTEAFF. The DNA of the CDR3 is TGTGCCAGCAGTTTATCGACAGGGTATAGCACTGAAGCTTTCTTT.

There are many counts of this clonotype. V gene TRBV2 combines with J gene TRBJ2-3, with D possibly TRBD2 on 5 matching bases. Germline V gene lookup returns CDR1 SNHLY and CDR2 FYNNEI. The CDR3 consists of 15 residues. Trimming stripped 4 bases from V and 8 bases from J, with 19 bases between. As DNA, the CDR3 is TGTGCCAGCAGTGCCCCTGCCAGCTTCGCGGGTACGCAGTATTTT. Translation gives CASSAPASFAGTQYF.

This clonotype has a handful of counts. The rearrangement uses TRBV9 and TRBJ2-1; D remains unclear. Between the trimmed V and J ends, which lost 0 bases and 5 bases, there was a span of 12 bases. There are 15 residues in the CDR3. Per germline, CDR1 SGDLS and CDR2 YYNGEE. The CDR3 region has the DNA TGTGCCAGCAGCGTAGGATTGGGCCCTAACAATGAGCAGTTCTTC. It encodes CASSVGLGPNNEQFF.

This clonotype was counted at least ten times. The rearrangement links TRBV7-3 to TRBJ2-1; D is unresolved. Deletions cut 5 bases from V and 0 bases from J, with 11 bases between. The germline gives CDR1 SGHTA, CDR2 FQGTGA. The CDR3 covers 15 residues. The CDR3 DNA reads as TGTGCCAGCAGCCGACGGCAGAGCTCCTACAATGAGCAGTTCTTC. Translated: CASSRRQSSYNEQFF.

This clonotype was found many times. This rearrangement joins TRBV12-3 or TRBV12-4 to TRBJ2-5, with D possibly matching TRBD1 (6 bases). Deletions cut 9 bases from V and 2 bases from J, with 10 bases between. The CDR3 consists of 12 residues. Here the CDR3 reads CASKGGQETQYF. CDR3 nucleotide sequence: TGTGCCAGTAAAGGGGGTCAAGAGACCCAGTACTTC.

V usage is TRBV7-3 and J usage is TRBJ2-1, with TRBD2 as a possible D gene (5 bases). Germline V gives CDR1 SGHTA, CDR2 FQGTGA. V lost 6 bases and J lost 5, with 20 bases in between. This CDR3 contains 16 residues. DNA of the CDR3: TGTGCCAGCAGTTACGATGGCGGAGGCGGACACAATGAGCAGTTCTTC. Translating gives CASSYDGGGGHNEQFF. The full variable domain, its missing parts supplied by reference TRBV7-3 and TRBJ2-1, is GAGVSQTPSNKVTEKGKYVELRCDPISGHTALYWYRQSLGQGPEFLIYFQGTGAADDSGLPNDRFFAVRPEGSVSTLKIQRTERGDSAVYLCASSYDGGGGHNEQFFGPGTRLTVL.

The chain carries TRBV29-1 and TRBJ2-1, with D perhaps matching TRBD1 or TRBD2 (7 bases each). The CDR3 runs to 14 residues. Trimming removed 4 bases from V and 9 bases from J, with 19 bases in between. Per the germline V gene, CDR1 is SQVTM and CDR2 is ANQGSEA. The CDR3 loop is CSVGRGRGTGEQFF. DNA for the CDR3: TGCAGCGTTGGGAGGGGGCGGGGGACCGGTGAGCAGTTCTTC.

The V call is TRBV6-5, the J call TRBJ2-3; D ambiguous. This CDR3 is 13 amino acids long. Germline-derived CDR1 and CDR2 are MNHEY and SVGAGI. Trimming pared 4 bases from V and 5 bases from J, leaving 10 bases between. CDR3 sequence: CASSSFSEDTQYF. In nucleotides, the CDR3 is TGTGCCAGCAGTTCATTTAGTGAAGATACGCAGTATTTT.

The chain uses TRBV6-5 and TRBJ2-1, with D maybe TRBD1 (5 bases). The CDR3 totals 15 residues. Germline values: CDR1 MNHEY, CDR2 SVGAGI. Deletions cut 3 bases from V and 7 bases from J, with 16 bases between. CDR3: CASSYEVRAVNEQFF. The CDR3, as DNA: TGTGCCAGCAGTTATGAGGTCAGGGCGGTGAATGAGCAGTTCTTC.

This clonotype was counted ten times or more. The rearrangement uses TRBV20-1 and TRBJ2-7, with D maybe TRBD2 (6 bases). Trimming removed 1 base at V and 2 bases at J, with 15 bases between. The CDR3 extends over 15 amino acids. CDR1 DFQATT and CDR2 SNEGSKA come from the germline V gene (reference sequence). The CDR3 reads CSARAPGDPTYEQYF. CDR3 nucleotides: TGCAGTGCTAGAGCCCCGGGGGACCCGACCTACGAGCAGTACTTC.

This chain joins TRBV30 and TRBJ2-7; a weak D match, TRBD1 (6 bases). Trimming took 5 bases from V and 3 from J, leaving 17 bases between them. From germline, CDR1 is GTSNPN and CDR2 SVGIG (reference sequence). The CDR3 is 14 amino acids. The CDR3 spells CAWPGWQGSYEQYF. In DNA, the CDR3 is TGTGCCTGGCCTGGGTGGCAGGGGAGCTACGAGCAGTACTTC.

V gene TRBV9 combines with J gene TRBJ1-1; no reliable D call. The CDR3 extends over 14 amino acids. Trimming pared 1 base from V and 1 base from J, leaving 8 bases between. Germline assignment: CDR1 SGDLS and CDR2 YYNGEE. The CDR3 loop is CASSVIAANTEAFF. CDR3 DNA sequence: TGTGCCAGCAGCGTAATAGCAGCGAACACTGAAGCTTTCTTT. The full variable domain, its missing parts supplied by reference TRBV9 and TRBJ1-1, is DSGVTQTPKHLITATGQRVTLRCSPRSGDLSVYWYQQSLDQGLQFLIQYYNGEERAKGNILERFSAQQFPDLHSELNLSSLELGDSALYFCASSVIAANTEAFFGQGTRLTVV.

Turning to this clonotype: A read error may explain this, as a much larger clone is one base away. The chain is built from TRBV3-1 and TRBJ2-7; D call uncertain. Germline loops: CDR1 LGHDT, CDR2 YNNKEL (reference sequence). The CDR3 is 13 amino acids. Trimming took 4 bases from V and 9 from J, leaving 16 bases between them. The CDR3 protein is CASSRVVFGGQYF. The CDR3 nucleotides are TGTGCCAGCAGCCGGGTTGTTTTCGGCGGGCAGTACTTC.